This TCR beta chain was identified in a study of regulatory and conventional T cells in breast cancer (dated by TCRdb to the mid-2010s). The library was built by means of PCR. The run used a 454 GS FLX Titanium. TCRdb redid the processing of the public reads, applying fastp at Q25 and MiXCR, and retained in-frame beta chains. When rows share a CDR3 protein, they turn into one entry using the most common DNA and genes. This sample holds 1,000 to 1,500 distinct CDR3 sequences; 75% to 85% were observed only once. Together, the top ten hold about 4.7% of the sample. Per the germline V gene, MDHEN is the CDR1 and SYDVKM is the CDR2. Trimming removed 6 bases from V and 5 bases from J, leaving 16 bases between the germline ends. The CDR3 runs 14 amino acids, cysteine and phenylalanine included. Only the CDR3 part of the read is kept: 42 bases, read in frame from the first base. To note about this clonotype: What this receptor recognizes is not known. No much larger clonotype is one base removed from it; base qualities were not supplied.

The specimen sequenced was regulatory T cells from blood. The source of this sequence is a male donor in good health. The receptor chain draws on TRBV28 and TRBJ1-2; the D gene is perhaps TRBD1, from 6 matching bases. Read as DNA, the sequence is TGTGCCAGCAGGTCACAGGGTTCCTCATATGGCTACACCTTC. This translates into CASRSQGSSYGYTF.